This T cell receptor beta chain was sequenced for a study of CD8 T cells in Susac syndrome. Study observations and caveats: The authors found about 17 Susac-specific public clones in total CD8+ repertoires and roughly five in CD8+ TEMRA repertoires. As the study acknowledged, the number of individuals who were part of its TCR sequencing and HLA analysis was relatively small.

As for this clonotype: Its antigen is currently unknown.

Random hexamers were used to reverse transcribe an amount of 0.5 to 1 ug RNA. MiXCR was run by TCRdb on the immunoSEQ multiplex PCR reads, yielding one entry per CDR3 protein. The sample gives roughly 88,000 distinct CDR3 sequences, around 96% of which show up once; around 0.41% is in the top ten. The CDR3 has 14 residues. V was cut by 5 bases and J by 0 bases, with 10 bases left in between. Looked up from germline, CDR1 is SEHNR and CDR2 is FQNEAQ (reference sequence). The specimen was CD8+ T cells from PBMCs. The TCR comes from a human donor with Susac syndrome. V usage is TRBV7-9 and J usage is TRBJ2-5; D perhaps matches TRBD2 (6 bases). The DNA of the CDR3 is TGTGCCAGCAGCATTGCGGGGTACCAAGAGACCCAGTACTTC. This translates into CASSIAGYQETQYF.